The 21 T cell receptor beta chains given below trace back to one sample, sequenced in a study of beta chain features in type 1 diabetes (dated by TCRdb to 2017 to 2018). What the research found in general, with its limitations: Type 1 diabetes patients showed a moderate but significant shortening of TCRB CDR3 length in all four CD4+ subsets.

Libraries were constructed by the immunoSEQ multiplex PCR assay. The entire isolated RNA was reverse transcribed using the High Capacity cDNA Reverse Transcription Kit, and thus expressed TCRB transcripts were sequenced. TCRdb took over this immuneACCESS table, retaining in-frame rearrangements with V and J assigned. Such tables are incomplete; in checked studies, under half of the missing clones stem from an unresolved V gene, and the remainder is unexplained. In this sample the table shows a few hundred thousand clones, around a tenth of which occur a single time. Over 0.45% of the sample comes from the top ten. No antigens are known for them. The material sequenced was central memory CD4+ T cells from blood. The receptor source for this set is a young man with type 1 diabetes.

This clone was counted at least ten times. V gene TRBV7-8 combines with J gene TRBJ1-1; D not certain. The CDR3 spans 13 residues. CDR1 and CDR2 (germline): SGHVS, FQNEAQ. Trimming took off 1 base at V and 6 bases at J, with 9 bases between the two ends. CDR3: CASSLGPQAEAFF. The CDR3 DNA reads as TGTGCCAGCAGCTTAGGACCCCAGGCTGAAGCTTTCTTT.

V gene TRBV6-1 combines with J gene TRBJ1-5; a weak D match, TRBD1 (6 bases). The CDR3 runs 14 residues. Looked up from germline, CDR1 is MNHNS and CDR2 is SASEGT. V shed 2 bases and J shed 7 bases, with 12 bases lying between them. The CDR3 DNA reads TGTGCCAGCAGTGAAAACTGGGGGCGGCAGCCCCAGCATTTT. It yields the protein CASSENWGRQPQHF.

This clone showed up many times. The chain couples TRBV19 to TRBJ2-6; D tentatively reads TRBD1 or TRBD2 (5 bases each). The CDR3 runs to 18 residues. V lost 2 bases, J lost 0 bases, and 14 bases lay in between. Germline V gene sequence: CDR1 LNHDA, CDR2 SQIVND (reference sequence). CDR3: CASSITAGSYSGANVLTF. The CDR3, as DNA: TGTGCCAGTAGTATAACGGCAGGGAGCTACTCTGGGGCCAACGTCCTGACTTTC.

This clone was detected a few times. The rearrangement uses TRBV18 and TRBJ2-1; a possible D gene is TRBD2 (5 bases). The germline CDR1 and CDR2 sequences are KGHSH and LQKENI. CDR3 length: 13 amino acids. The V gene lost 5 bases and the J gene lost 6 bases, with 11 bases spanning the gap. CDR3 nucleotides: TGTGCCAGCTCAGAGCGGATGCTCAATGAGCAGTTCTTC. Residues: CASSERMLNEQFF.

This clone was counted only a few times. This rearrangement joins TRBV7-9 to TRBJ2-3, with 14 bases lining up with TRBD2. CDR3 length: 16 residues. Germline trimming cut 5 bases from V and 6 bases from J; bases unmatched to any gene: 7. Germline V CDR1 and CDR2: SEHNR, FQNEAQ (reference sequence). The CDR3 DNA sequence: TGTGCCAGCAGCCGCGGACTAGCGGGAGGATTGGATACGCAGTATTTT. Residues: CASSRGLAGGLDTQYF.

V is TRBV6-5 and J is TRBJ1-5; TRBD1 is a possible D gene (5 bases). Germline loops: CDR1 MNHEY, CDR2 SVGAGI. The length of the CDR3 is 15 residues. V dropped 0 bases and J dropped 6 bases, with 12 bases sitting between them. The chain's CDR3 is CASSYSTRGTQPQHF. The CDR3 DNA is TGTGCCAGCAGTTACTCGACTCGGGGGACTCAGCCCCAGCATTTT.

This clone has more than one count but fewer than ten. CDR3 protein: CASSLDRGRWYEQYF. The CDR3 nucleotides read TGTGCCAGCAGCTTGGACCGGGGGCGTTGGTACGAGCAGTACTTC. The genes are TRBV5-6 and TRBJ2-7; either TRBD1 or TRBD2 may supply D (6 bases each). Deletions cut 0 bases from V and 4 bases from J, with 14 bases between. The germline gives CDR1 SGHDT, CDR2 YYEEEE. The CDR3 has 15 residues.

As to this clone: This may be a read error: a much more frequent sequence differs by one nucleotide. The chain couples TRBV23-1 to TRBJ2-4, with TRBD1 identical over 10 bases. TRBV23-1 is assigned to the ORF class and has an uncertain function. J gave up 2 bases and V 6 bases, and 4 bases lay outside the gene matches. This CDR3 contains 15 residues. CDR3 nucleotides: TGCGCCAGCAGCCAGGGACAGGGGACCAAAAACATTCAGTACTTC. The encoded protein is CASSQGQGTKNIQYF.

The CDR3 region is CASSQVGGQTQYF. DNA of the CDR3: TGCGCCAGCAGCCAAGTCGGAGGGCAGACCCAGTACTTC. This chain connects TRBV4-3 to TRBJ2-5; maybe TRBD2 (6 bases). Germline V lookup: CDR1 LGHNA, CDR2 YSLEER. This CDR3 has 13 residues. V lost 1 base to trimming and J lost 6 bases, with 9 bases between them.

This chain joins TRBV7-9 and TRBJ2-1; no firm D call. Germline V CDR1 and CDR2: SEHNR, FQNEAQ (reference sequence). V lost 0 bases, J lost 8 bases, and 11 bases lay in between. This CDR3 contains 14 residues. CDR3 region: CASSLALSLYEQFF. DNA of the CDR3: TGTGCCAGCAGCTTAGCGCTAAGTCTCTATGAGCAGTTCTTC.

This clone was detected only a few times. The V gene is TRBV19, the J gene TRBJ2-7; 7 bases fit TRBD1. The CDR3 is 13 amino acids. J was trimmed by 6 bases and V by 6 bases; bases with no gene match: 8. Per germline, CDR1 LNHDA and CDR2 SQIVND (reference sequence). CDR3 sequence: CASRAEGASEQYF. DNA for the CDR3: TGTGCCAGTAGAGCCGAGGGGGCCTCCGAGCAGTACTTC. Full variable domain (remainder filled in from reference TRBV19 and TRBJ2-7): DGGITQSPKYLFRKEGQNVTLSCEQNLNHDAMYWYRQDPGQGLRLIYYSQIVNDFQKGDIAEGYSVSREKKESFPLTVTSAQKNPTAFYLCASRAEGASEQYFGPGTRLTVT.

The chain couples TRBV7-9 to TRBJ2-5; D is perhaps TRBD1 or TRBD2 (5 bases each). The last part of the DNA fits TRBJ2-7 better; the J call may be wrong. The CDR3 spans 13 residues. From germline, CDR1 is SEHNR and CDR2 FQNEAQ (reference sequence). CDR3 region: CASSFLGAYEQYF. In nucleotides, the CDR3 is TGTGCCAGCAGCTTCTTGGGGGCCTACGAGCAGTACTTC.

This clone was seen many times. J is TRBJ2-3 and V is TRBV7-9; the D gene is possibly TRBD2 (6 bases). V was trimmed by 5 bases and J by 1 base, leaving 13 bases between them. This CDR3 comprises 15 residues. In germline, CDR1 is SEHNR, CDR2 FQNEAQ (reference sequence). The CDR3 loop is CASSLSGRGTDTQYF. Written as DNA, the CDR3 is TGTGCCAGCAGCCTCAGCGGGCGAGGCACAGATACGCAGTATTTT.

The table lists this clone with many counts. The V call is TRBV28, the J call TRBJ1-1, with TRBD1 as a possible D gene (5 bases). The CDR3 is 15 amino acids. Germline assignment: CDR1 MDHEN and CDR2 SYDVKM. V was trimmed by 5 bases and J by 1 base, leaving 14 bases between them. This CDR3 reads CASSSQGPRNTEAFF. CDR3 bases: TGTGCCAGCAGTAGTCAGGGCCCTAGGAACACTGAAGCTTTCTTT.

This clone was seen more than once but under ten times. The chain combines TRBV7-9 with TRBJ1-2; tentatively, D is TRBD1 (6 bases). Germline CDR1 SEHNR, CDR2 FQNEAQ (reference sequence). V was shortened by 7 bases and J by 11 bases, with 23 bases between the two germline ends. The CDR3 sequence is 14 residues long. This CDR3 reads CASTYLSGHSFYTF. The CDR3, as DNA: TGTGCCAGCACGTACCTATCGGGACACAGCTTTTACACCTTC. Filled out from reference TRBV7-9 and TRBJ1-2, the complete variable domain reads DTGVSQNPRHKITKRGQNVTFRCDPISEHNRLYWYRQTLGQGPEFLTYFQNEAQLEKSRLLSDRFSAERPKGSFSTLEIQRTEQGDSAMYLCASTYLSGHSFYTFGSGTRLTVV.

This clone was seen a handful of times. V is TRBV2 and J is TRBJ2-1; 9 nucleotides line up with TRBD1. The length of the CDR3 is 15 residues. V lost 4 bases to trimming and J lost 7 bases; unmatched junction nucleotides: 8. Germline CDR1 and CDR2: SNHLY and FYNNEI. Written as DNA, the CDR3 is TGTGCCAGCAGTGGTACCGGGACAGGGATAAATGAGCAGTTCTTC. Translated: CASSGTGTGINEQFF.

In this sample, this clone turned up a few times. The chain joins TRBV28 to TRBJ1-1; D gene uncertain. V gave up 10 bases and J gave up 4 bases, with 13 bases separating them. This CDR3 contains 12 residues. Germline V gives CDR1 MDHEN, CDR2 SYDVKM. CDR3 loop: CAIVDGTTEAFF. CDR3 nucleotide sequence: TGTGCCATCGTAGATGGCACCACTGAAGCTTTCTTT.

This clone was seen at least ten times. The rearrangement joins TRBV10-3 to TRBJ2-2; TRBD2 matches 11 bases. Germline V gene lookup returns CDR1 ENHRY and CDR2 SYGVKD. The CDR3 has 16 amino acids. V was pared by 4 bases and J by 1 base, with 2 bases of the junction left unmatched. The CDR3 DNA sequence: TGTGCCATCAGTGGAGGGACTAGCGGGAACACCGGGGAGCTGTTTTTT. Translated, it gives CAISGGTSGNTGELFF.

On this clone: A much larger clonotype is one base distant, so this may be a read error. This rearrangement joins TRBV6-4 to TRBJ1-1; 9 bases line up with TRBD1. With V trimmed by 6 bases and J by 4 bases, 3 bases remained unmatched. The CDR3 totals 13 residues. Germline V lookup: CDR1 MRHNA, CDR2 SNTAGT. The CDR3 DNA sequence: TGTGCCAGCAGCCCGACAGGGGGCACTGAAGCTTTCTTT. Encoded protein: CASSPTGGTEAFF.

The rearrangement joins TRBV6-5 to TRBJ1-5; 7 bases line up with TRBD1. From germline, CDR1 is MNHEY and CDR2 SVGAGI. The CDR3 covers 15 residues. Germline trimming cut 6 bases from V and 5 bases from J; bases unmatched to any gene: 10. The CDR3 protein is CASSPTGRGHQPQHF. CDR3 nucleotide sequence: TGTGCCAGCAGCCCCACAGGGAGGGGGCATCAGCCCCAGCATTTT.

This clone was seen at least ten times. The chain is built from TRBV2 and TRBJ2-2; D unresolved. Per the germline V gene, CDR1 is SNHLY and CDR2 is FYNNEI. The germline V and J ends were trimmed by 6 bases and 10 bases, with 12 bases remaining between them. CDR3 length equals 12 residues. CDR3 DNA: TGTGCCAGCAGCCCCGTGGAAGTGGAGCTGTTTTTT. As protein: CASSPVEVELFF. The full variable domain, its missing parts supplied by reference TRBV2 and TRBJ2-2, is EPEVTQTPSHQVTQMGQEVILRCVPISNHLYFYWYRQILGQKVEFLVSFYNNEISEKSEIFDDQFSVERPDGSNFTLKIRSTKLEDSAMYFCASSPVEVELFFGEGSRLTVL.